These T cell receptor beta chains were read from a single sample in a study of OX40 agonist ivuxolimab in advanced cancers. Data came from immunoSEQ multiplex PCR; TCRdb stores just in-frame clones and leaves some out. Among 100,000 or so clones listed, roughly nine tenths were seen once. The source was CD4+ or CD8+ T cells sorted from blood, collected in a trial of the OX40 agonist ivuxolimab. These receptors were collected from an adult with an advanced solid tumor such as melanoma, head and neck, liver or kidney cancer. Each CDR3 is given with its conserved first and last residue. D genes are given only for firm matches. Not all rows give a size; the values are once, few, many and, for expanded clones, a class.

CDR3aa: CATEQRDRGRTEAFF; CDR3nt: TGTGCCACCGAGCAGAGGGACAGGGGGCGCACTGAAGCTTTCTTT; j_gene: TRBJ1-1; d_gene: TRBD1; v_gene: TRBV15; abundance: .
CDR3aa: CASGLDYEQYF; CDR3nt: TGCGCCAGCGGGCTAGACTACGAGCAGTACTTC; j_gene: TRBJ2-7; d_gene: .; v_gene: TRBV5-1; abundance: .
CDR3aa: CASRRTGEQPQHF; CDR3nt: TGTGCCAGCAGACGCACAGGGGAACAGCCCCAGCATTTT; j_gene: TRBJ1-5; d_gene: TRBD1; v_gene: TRBV27; abundance: .
CDR3aa: CASCNSGIYTGELFF; CDR3nt: TGTGCCAGCTGCAACTCCGGGATCTACACCGGGGAGCTGTTTTTT; j_gene: TRBJ2-2; d_gene: .; v_gene: TRBV6-5; abundance: once
CDR3aa: CASSFSALAGGLFYNEQFF; CDR3nt: TGTGCCAGCAGCTTTTCGGCTCTAGCGGGAGGTCTCTTCTACAATGAGCAGTTCTTC; j_gene: TRBJ2-1; d_gene: TRBD2; v_gene: TRBV11-2; abundance: .
CDR3aa: CASGLPGTGTTYEQYF; CDR3nt: TGTGCTAGTGGTTTACCCGGGACAGGGACGACCTACGAGCAGTACTTC; j_gene: TRBJ2-7; d_gene: TRBD1; v_gene: TRBV12-5; abundance: .
CDR3aa: CASSYMGGEKLFF; CDR3nt: TGTGCCAGCAGTTACATGGGAGGTGAAAAACTGTTTTTT; j_gene: TRBJ1-4; d_gene: .; v_gene: TRBV6-5; abundance: .
CDR3aa: CASSLDEGWPGEQYF; CDR3nt: TGTGCCAGCAGCTTGGATGAAGGGTGGCCTGGCGAGCAGTACTTC; j_gene: TRBJ2-7; d_gene: .; v_gene: TRBV5-4; abundance: .
CDR3aa: CASRVPGQNTEAFF; CDR3nt: TGCGCCAGCAGAGTTCCGGGACAGAACACTGAAGCTTTCTTT; j_gene: TRBJ1-1; d_gene: .; v_gene: TRBV4-1; abundance: few
CDR3aa: CAISPGIGGTEAFF; CDR3nt: TGTGCCATCAGCCCAGGGATTGGTGGCACTGAAGCTTTCTTT; j_gene: TRBJ1-1; d_gene: .; v_gene: TRBV10-3; abundance: .
CDR3aa: CASSEWSKEAEQYF; CDR3nt: TGTGCCAGCAGTGAGTGGTCAAAGGAGGCCGAGCAGTACTTC; j_gene: TRBJ2-7; d_gene: .; v_gene: TRBV2; abundance: .
CDR3aa: CASSSPQGEEKLFF; CDR3nt: TGCGCCAGCAGCTCACCTCAGGGAGAGGAAAAACTGTTTTTT; j_gene: TRBJ1-4; d_gene: .; v_gene: TRBV5-1; abundance: .
CDR3aa: CASSVGTGGYRETQYF; CDR3nt: TGTGCCAGCAGTGTAGGGACAGGGGGCTACAGAGAGACCCAGTACTTC; j_gene: TRBJ2-5; d_gene: TRBD1; v_gene: TRBV25-1; abundance: once
CDR3aa: CASSGEGSGSGANVLTF; CDR3nt: TGCGCCAGCAGTGGGGAGGGCAGTGGGTCTGGGGCCAACGTCCTGACTTTC; j_gene: TRBJ2-6; d_gene: TRBD2; v_gene: TRBV10-2; abundance: .
CDR3aa: CASSLTQGAGHTDTQYF; CDR3nt: TGTGCCAGCAGCCTGACTCAGGGGGCAGGCCACACAGATACGCAGTATTTT; j_gene: TRBJ2-3; d_gene: TRBD1; v_gene: TRBV27; abundance: .
CDR3aa: CASRVSGYNEQFF; CDR3nt: TGTGCCAGCAGGGTCAGTGGCTACAATGAGCAGTTCTTC; j_gene: TRBJ2-1; d_gene: .; v_gene: TRBV27; abundance: .
CDR3aa: CASSGQGWYGYTF; CDR3nt: TGTGCCAGCAGCGGACAGGGATGGTATGGCTACACCTTC; j_gene: TRBJ1-2; d_gene: TRBD1; v_gene: TRBV6-6; abundance: few
CDR3aa: CASSQDNRGRGTEAFF; CDR3nt: TGCGCCAGCAGCCAAGATAACAGGGGGCGAGGTACTGAAGCTTTCTTT; j_gene: TRBJ1-1; d_gene: TRBD1; v_gene: TRBV4-3; abundance: .
CDR3aa: CASSGGGTDLRAQYF; CDR3nt: TGTGCCAGCAGTGGGGGCGGGACGGACCTAAGGGCCCAGTACTTC; j_gene: TRBJ2-5; d_gene: .; v_gene: TRBV2; abundance: .
CDR3aa: CASSFTRAPERTF; CDR3nt: TGTGCCAGCAGCTTCACCCGGGCCCCAGAAAGAACCTTC; j_gene: TRBJ1-2; d_gene: .; v_gene: TRBV13; abundance: .
CDR3aa: CASRTGTVEAFF; CDR3nt: TGTGCCAGCAGAACCGGGACAGTCGAAGCTTTCTTT; j_gene: TRBJ1-1; d_gene: TRBD1; v_gene: TRBV6-5; abundance: .
CDR3aa: CASSYSSSEQYF; CDR3nt: TGTGCCAGCAGTTACTCGAGTAGCGAGCAGTACTTC; j_gene: TRBJ2-7; d_gene: .; v_gene: TRBV6-6; abundance: .
CDR3aa: CATSRDRLGQPQHF; CDR3nt: TGTGCCACCAGCAGGGACCGTCTGGGACAGCCCCAGCATTTT; j_gene: TRBJ1-5; d_gene: .; v_gene: TRBV15; abundance: few
CDR3aa: CASSLDGGTKEQFF; CDR3nt: TGTGCCAGCAGTTTAGACGGTGGCACCAAGGAGCAGTTCTTC; j_gene: TRBJ2-1; d_gene: .; v_gene: TRBV27; abundance: .
CDR3aa: CASSEGGWETQYF; CDR3nt: TGTGCCAGCAGTGAAGGGGGCTGGGAGACCCAGTACTTC; j_gene: TRBJ2-5; d_gene: .; v_gene: TRBV6-1; abundance: once
CDR3aa: CASSSENLYGYTF; CDR3nt: TGTGCCAGCAGTTCCGAGAACCTCTATGGCTACACCTTC; j_gene: TRBJ1-2; d_gene: .; v_gene: TRBV13; abundance: .
CDR3aa: CASSLSLTSGSTDTQYF; CDR3nt: TGTGCCAGCAGCTTATCCTTGACTAGCGGGAGCACAGATACGCAGTATTTT; j_gene: TRBJ2-3; d_gene: TRBD2; v_gene: TRBV7-2; abundance: .
CDR3aa: CASSLSGGALAFF; CDR3nt: TGTGCCAGCAGTTTAAGTGGAGGGGCGTTAGCTTTCTTT; j_gene: TRBJ1-1; d_gene: .; v_gene: TRBV27; abundance: .
CDR3aa: CASSFGQGHFSTDTQYF; CDR3nt: TGTGCCAGCAGCTTTGGACAGGGACATTTTAGCACAGATACGCAGTATTTT; j_gene: TRBJ2-3; d_gene: TRBD1; v_gene: TRBV5-6; abundance: .
CDR3aa: CASSQSRDSFAGANVLTF; CDR3nt: TGCGCCAGCAGTCAATCTAGGGACAGCTTCGCTGGGGCCAACGTCCTGACTTTC; j_gene: TRBJ2-6; d_gene: TRBD1; v_gene: TRBV23-1; abundance: .
CDR3aa: CAWSAAGGETQYF; CDR3nt: TGTGCCTGGAGTGCGGCGGGCGGAGAGACCCAGTACTTC; j_gene: TRBJ2-5; d_gene: .; v_gene: TRBV30; abundance: .
CDR3aa: CASSSIQRGIAEAFF; CDR3nt: TGTGCCAGCAGCTCTATACAAAGGGGTATCGCTGAAGCTTTCTTT; j_gene: TRBJ1-1; d_gene: .; v_gene: TRBV13; abundance: .
CDR3aa: CAPEGKAKNIQYF; CDR3nt: TGTGCCCCAGAGGGCAAAGCCAAAAACATTCAGTACTTC; j_gene: TRBJ2-4; d_gene: .; v_gene: TRBV28; abundance: .
CDR3aa: CASSDRSSSYEQYF; CDR3nt: TGTGCCAGCAGCGACAGGTCGAGCTCCTACGAGCAGTACTTC; j_gene: TRBJ2-7; d_gene: .; v_gene: TRBV6-1; abundance: .
CDR3aa: CASSPRQDDYTF; CDR3nt: TGTGCCAGCAGCCCTCGACAGGACGACTACACCTTC; j_gene: TRBJ1-2; d_gene: .; v_gene: TRBV5-4; abundance: .
CDR3aa: CSVEGVPGNTIYF; CDR3nt: TGCAGCGTTGAGGGGGTACCTGGAAACACCATATATTTT; j_gene: TRBJ1-3; d_gene: .; v_gene: TRBV29-1; abundance: .
CDR3aa: CASSPIGVDNEQFF; CDR3nt: TGCGCCAGCAGCCCTATCGGGGTTGACAATGAGCAGTTCTTC; j_gene: TRBJ2-1; d_gene: .; v_gene: TRBV4-3; abundance: .
CDR3aa: CASSYRANTEAFF; CDR3nt: TGTGCCAGCAGCTACAGGGCGAACACTGAAGCTTTCTTT; j_gene: TRBJ1-1; d_gene: .; v_gene: TRBV6-5; abundance: .
CDR3aa: CASSLNRLGRNTEAFF; CDR3nt: TGTGCCAGCAGTTTAAACAGGCTAGGAAGAAACACTGAAGCTTTCTTT; j_gene: TRBJ1-1; d_gene: .; v_gene: TRBV27; abundance: .
CDR3aa: CASRLGTARVNEQFF; CDR3nt: TGTGCCAGCAGACTAGGGACAGCTAGGGTCAATGAGCAGTTCTTC; j_gene: TRBJ2-1; d_gene: TRBD1; v_gene: TRBV6-5; abundance: .
CDR3aa: CASSIGPELMNTEAFF; CDR3nt: TGTGCCAGTAGTATAGGCCCGGAGCTCATGAACACTGAAGCTTTCTTT; j_gene: TRBJ1-1; d_gene: .; v_gene: TRBV19; abundance: .
CDR3aa: CASSVGGGPPNEQFF; CDR3nt: TGTGCCAGCAGCGTAGGGGGGGGCCCGCCGAATGAGCAGTTCTTC; j_gene: TRBJ2-1; d_gene: .; v_gene: TRBV9; abundance: .
CDR3aa: CASSLQTGVETQYF; CDR3nt: TGTGCCAGCAGCCTCCAGACAGGGGTAGAGACCCAGTACTTC; j_gene: TRBJ2-5; d_gene: TRBD1; v_gene: TRBV5-5; abundance: .
CDR3aa: CASSQNYEQYF; CDR3nt: TGCGCCAGCAGCCAAAACTACGAGCAGTACTTC; j_gene: TRBJ2-7; d_gene: .; v_gene: TRBV4-1; abundance: .
CDR3aa: CASSESRLAKETQYF; CDR3nt: TGTGCCAGCAGTGAATCCCGGCTAGCCAAGGAGACCCAGTACTTC; j_gene: TRBJ2-5; d_gene: .; v_gene: TRBV25-1; abundance: .
CDR3aa: CASSSSGHYGYTF; CDR3nt: TGTGCCAGCAGTTCCTCTGGACACTATGGCTACACCTTC; j_gene: TRBJ1-2; d_gene: .; v_gene: TRBV27; abundance: .
CDR3aa: CASSQDLEGRETQYF; CDR3nt: TGCGCCAGCAGCCAAGATCTGGAGGGAAGGGAGACCCAGTACTTC; j_gene: TRBJ2-5; d_gene: .; v_gene: TRBV4-1; abundance: .
CDR3aa: CASSESTSGPNNEQFF; CDR3nt: TGCGCCAGCAGTGAGTCAACTAGCGGACCTAACAATGAGCAGTTCTTC; j_gene: TRBJ2-1; d_gene: TRBD2; v_gene: TRBV10-1; abundance: .
CDR3aa: CASSAGQTYEQYF; CDR3nt: TGCGCCAGCAGTGCGGGACAGACCTACGAGCAGTACTTC; j_gene: TRBJ2-7; d_gene: TRBD1; v_gene: TRBV10-2; abundance: .
CDR3aa: CASSLEGEETQYF; CDR3nt: TGTGCCAGCAGCTTAGAGGGAGAGGAGACCCAGTACTTC; j_gene: TRBJ2-5; d_gene: .; v_gene: TRBV11-3; abundance: .
CDR3aa: CASSEVQGAVTGELFF; CDR3nt: TGTGCCAGCAGTGAAGTCCAGGGGGCGGTCACCGGGGAGCTGTTTTTT; j_gene: TRBJ2-2; d_gene: TRBD1; v_gene: TRBV6-1; abundance: .
CDR3aa: CASSLSVLNTEAFF; CDR3nt: TGTGCCAGCAGTTTGAGTGTTTTGAACACTGAAGCTTTCTTT; j_gene: TRBJ1-1; d_gene: .; v_gene: TRBV27; abundance: .
CDR3aa: CASSFFAGSGNEQFF; CDR3nt: TGTGCCAGCAGCTTCTTCGCCGGGAGCGGCAATGAGCAGTTCTTC; j_gene: TRBJ2-1; d_gene: .; v_gene: TRBV11-2; abundance: .
CDR3aa: CASSLGPGPTNYGYTF; CDR3nt: TGTGCCAGCAGCTTAGGACCAGGCCCTACTAACTATGGCTACACCTTC; j_gene: TRBJ1-2; d_gene: .; v_gene: TRBV7-2; abundance: .
CDR3aa: CASSGGTNQPQHF; CDR3nt: TGTGCCAGCAGTGGGGGGACAAATCAGCCCCAGCATTTT; j_gene: TRBJ1-5; d_gene: .; v_gene: TRBV6-5; abundance: .